The rows below give T cell receptor beta chains drawn from one sample of a study of cytomegalovirus exposure and HLA in healthy donors. Clones were sequenced by immunoSEQ multiplex PCR, and TCRdb holds only the in-frame ones, with some missing. The sample carries approximately 220,000 clones, approximately 79% recorded once. Sequencing was performed on PBMCs. The receptors derive from a girl aged 2 to 10 in good health and CMV-seronegative. Both conserved end residues are part of each CDR3. Fields, in order: V gene, CDR3 protein.

TRBV30 | CAWNKRGGQEKLFF
TRBV7-6 | CASSSSTSGRRDEQYF
TRBV19 | CASTGQGASEAFF
TRBV6-5 | CASRLGLAGVDTQYF
TRBV30 | CAWSRTGVLIYGYTF
TRBV19 | CASSWAPNQPQHF
TRBV7-9 | CASSLESANYGYTF
TRBV4-2 | CASSQSAGDYEQYF
TRBV6-5 | CASSRGARGSYEQYF
TRBV6-1 | CASSEAFGGDFFAEAFF
TRBV5-6 | CASSWPGQGGTQYF
TRBV5-4 | CAGGGNNEQFF
TRBV4-2 | CASSPLAGDPTDTQYF
TRBV5-4 | CASSFYGGQETQYF
TRBV13 | CASSLVLAEYNEQFF